This T cell receptor beta chain comes out of a study of Graves' ophthalmopathy and Graves' hyperthyroidism. In the study overall: Ahead of any treatment, peripheral blood was obtained at the initial diagnosis.

CDR1 MDHEN and CDR2 SYDVKM come from the germline V gene. V shed 5 bases and J shed 2 bases, with 15 bases lying between them. The CDR3 totals 15 residues. Amplification from RNA transcripts yielded the TCR beta CDR3 regions. The library came from an HTBI-primed first-round RT-PCR and a second-round multiplex PCR. TCRdb reprocessed the multiplex PCR reads via MiXCR and lists one record per CDR3 protein. The data contain about 500,000 distinct CDR3 sequences, roughly an eighth of them singletons. The diagnosis combined clinical symptoms, thyroxine, TRAb, thyroid ultrasound and orbital computed tomography scans. PBMCs stemmed from around 9 ml of fresh peripheral blood. Study-level points and caveats: Appearing in blood as well were most expanded thyroid clonotypes above 0.001 frequency.

This clonotype was detected many times. The target antigen is unknown. Sequenced: blood. The TCR originated in a woman aged 25 to 39 with Graves' ophthalmopathy. This rearrangement joins TRBV28 to TRBJ1-2; D ambiguous. The CDR3 loop reads CASSPLSDKNYGYTF. For the CDR3, the DNA is TGTGCCAGCAGTCCCCTCAGTGACAAGAACTATGGCTACACCTTC.